Here is one TCR beta chain with its context. The antigen remains unidentified. At the DNA level, this CDR3 is encoded by other sequences in the same sample as well. The data were taken from a study of shared clonotypes between healthy human individuals. Study summary: Three plates were used per donor for CD4 naive, three for CD4 memory, two for CD8 naive and one for CD8 memory. Study-level points and caveats: Across four donors, naive CD4 shared roughly 5.2%, naive CD8 over 3%, memory CD4 about 2.4%, memory CD8 0.4% to 0.5%. The study's rarefaction showed incomplete sorted-subset sequencing despite large depth.

Only in-frame clones appear in the TCRdb table, and some are missing; sequencing was by immunoSEQ multiplex PCR. The sample holds some 2.1 million clones; 85% to 95% are singletons and the top ten take 0.85% to 1.3%. CD8 cells classed as naive were CD45RO-negative and positively selected for CCR7, excluding terminally differentiated effector memory CD45RA+ cells. The TCR was taken from a man between 18 and 29 years old in good health. The sample consisted of naive CD8+ T cells sorted from blood.

The chain's CDR3 is CASSQVGNSYEQYF. In DNA form, the CDR3 reads TGCGCCAGCAGCCAAGTTGGCAACTCCTACGAGCAGTACTTC. The chain joins TRBV4-1 to TRBJ2-7; D is unresolved. Germline CDR1 reads MGHRA; CDR2 reads YSYEKL. Deletions cut 1 base from V and 0 bases from J, with 7 bases between. The CDR3 contains 14 residues.